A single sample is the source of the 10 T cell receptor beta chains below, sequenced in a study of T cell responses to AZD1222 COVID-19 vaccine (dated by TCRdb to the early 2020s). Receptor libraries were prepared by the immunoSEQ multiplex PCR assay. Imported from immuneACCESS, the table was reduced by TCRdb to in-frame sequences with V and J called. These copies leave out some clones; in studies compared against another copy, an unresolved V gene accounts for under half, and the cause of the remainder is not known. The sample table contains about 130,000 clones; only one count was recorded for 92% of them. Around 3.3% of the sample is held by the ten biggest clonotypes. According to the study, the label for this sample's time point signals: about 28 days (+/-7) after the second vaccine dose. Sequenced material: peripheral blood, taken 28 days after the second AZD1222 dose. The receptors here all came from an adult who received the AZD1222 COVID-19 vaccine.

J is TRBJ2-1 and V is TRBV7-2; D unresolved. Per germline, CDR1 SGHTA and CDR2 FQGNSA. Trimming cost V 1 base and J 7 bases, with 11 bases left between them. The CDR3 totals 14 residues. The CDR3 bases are TGTGCCAGCAGCTTAGAAGGACCGGCTAATGAGCAGTTCTTC. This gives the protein CASSLEGPANEQFF.

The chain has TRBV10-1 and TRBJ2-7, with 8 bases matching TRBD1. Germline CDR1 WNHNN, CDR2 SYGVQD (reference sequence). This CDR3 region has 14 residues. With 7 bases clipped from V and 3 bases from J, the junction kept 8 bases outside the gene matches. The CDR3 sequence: CASIFGTGFYEQYF. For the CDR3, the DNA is TGCGCCAGCATCTTCGGGACAGGCTTCTACGAGCAGTACTTC.

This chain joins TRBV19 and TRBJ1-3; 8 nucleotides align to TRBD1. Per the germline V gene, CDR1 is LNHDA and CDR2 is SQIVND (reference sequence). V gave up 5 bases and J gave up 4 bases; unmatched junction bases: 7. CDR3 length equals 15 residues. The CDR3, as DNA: TGTGCCAGTAGTCGTCGCAGGGGGCTCGGAAACACCATATATTTT. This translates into CASSRRRGLGNTIYF.

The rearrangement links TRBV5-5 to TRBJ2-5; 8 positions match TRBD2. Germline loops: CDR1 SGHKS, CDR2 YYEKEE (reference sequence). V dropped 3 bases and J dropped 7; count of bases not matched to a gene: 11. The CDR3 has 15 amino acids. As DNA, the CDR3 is TGTGCCAGCAGCTCTCGGGAGGGGACGCCTGGGACCCAGTACTTC. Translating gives CASSSREGTPGTQYF. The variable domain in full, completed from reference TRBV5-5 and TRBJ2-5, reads DAGVTQSPTHLIKTRGQQVTLRCSPISGHKSVSWYQQVLGQGPQFIFQYYEKEERGRGNFPDRFSARQFPNYSSELNVNALLLGDSALYLCASSSREGTPGTQYFGPGTRLLVL.

CDR3 residues: CASSLDQGANEQFF. The CDR3, as DNA: TGTGCCAGCAGCTTAGATCAGGGGGCTAATGAGCAGTTCTTC. The J gene is TRBJ2-1, the V gene TRBV7-2, with 8 bases aligning to TRBD1. Trimming cost V 1 base and J 7 bases; bases outside gene matches: 3. The length of the CDR3 is 14 residues. Germline V CDR1 and CDR2: SGHTA, FQGNSA.

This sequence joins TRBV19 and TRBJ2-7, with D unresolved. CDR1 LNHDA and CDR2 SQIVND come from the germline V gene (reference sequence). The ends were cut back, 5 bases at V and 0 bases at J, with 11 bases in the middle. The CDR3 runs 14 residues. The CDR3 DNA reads TGTGCCAGTAGTCCGCTGTCTCACTCCTACGAGCAGTACTTC. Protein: CASSPLSHSYEQYF.

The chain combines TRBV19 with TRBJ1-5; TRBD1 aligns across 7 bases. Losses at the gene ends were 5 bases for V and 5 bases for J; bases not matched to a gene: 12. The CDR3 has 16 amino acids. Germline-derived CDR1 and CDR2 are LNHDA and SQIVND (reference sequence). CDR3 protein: CASSPTGAGSYQPQHF. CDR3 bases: TGTGCCAGTAGTCCTACAGGGGCGGGTTCTTATCAGCCCCAGCATTTT. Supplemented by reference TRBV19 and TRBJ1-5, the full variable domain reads DGGITQSPKYLFRKEGQNVTLSCEQNLNHDAMYWYRQDPGQGLRLIYYSQIVNDFQKGDIAEGYSVSREKKESFPLTVTSAQKNPTAFYLCASSPTGAGSYQPQHFGDGTRLSIL.

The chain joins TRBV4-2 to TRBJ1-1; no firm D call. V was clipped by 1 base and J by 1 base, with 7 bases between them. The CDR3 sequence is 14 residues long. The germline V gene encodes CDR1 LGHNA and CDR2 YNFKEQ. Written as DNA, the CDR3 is TGTGCCAGCAGCCAAGGGTCCCAGAACACTGAAGCTTTCTTT. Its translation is CASSQGSQNTEAFF.

The CDR3 nucleotides read TGTGCCAGTAGTATAGGGGGTTCACCCCTCCACTTT. Protein: CASSIGGSPLHF. The rearrangement links TRBV19 to TRBJ1-6, with no clear D. The V end lost 1 base, the J end lost 9 bases, and 4 bases lay between the germline ends. The CDR3 has 12 amino acids. Germline CDR1 reads LNHDA; CDR2 reads SQIVND (reference sequence). The variable domain in full, with the rest retrieved from reference TRBV19 and TRBJ1-6, is DGGITQSPKYLFRKEGQNVTLSCEQNLNHDAMYWYRQDPGQGLRLIYYSQIVNDFQKGDIAEGYSVSREKKESFPLTVTSAQKNPTAFYLCASSIGGSPLHFGNGTRLTVT.

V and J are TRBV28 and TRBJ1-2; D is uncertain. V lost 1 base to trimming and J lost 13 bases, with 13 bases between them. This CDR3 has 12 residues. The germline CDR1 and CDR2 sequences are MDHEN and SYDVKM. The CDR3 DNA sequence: TGTGCCAGCAGTTTATCTTCCCGCAGCTGCACCTTC. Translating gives CASSLSSRSCTF.